The 26 T cell receptor beta chains below all came from one sample that was sequenced in a study of cytotoxic CD8 clonotypes in ibrutinib-treated CLL. Produced via immunoSEQ multiplex PCR; TCRdb's table is partial and in-frame only. The profile shows approximately 210,000 clones, over 60% of them singletons. Sequencing used PBMCs, obtained after 24 months of ibrutinib treatment. The receptors shown here come from a human donor with chronic lymphocytic leukemia.

The chain has TRBV7-8 and TRBJ1-5; possibly TRBD1 for D (5 bases). CDR3 length equals 15 residues. Trimming took 5 bases from V and 5 from J, leaving 16 bases between them. Germline V gene lookup returns CDR1 SGHVS and CDR2 FQNEAQ. CDR3 sequence: CASSQRDAGYQPQHF. The CDR3 bases are TGTGCCAGCAGCCAACGGGACGCAGGGTATCAGCCCCAGCATTTT.

The chain uses TRBV30 and TRBJ2-7; either TRBD1 or TRBD2 may supply D (5 bases each). CDR1 is GTSNPN and CDR2 is SVGIG in the germline V gene (reference sequence). CDR3 length: 14 residues. Deletions cut 1 base from V and 0 bases from J, with 10 bases between. CDR3: CAWSDGDGSYEQYF. In DNA, the CDR3 is TGTGCCTGGAGTGACGGGGACGGCTCCTACGAGCAGTACTTC.

The chain joins TRBV29-1 to TRBJ1-1, with 8 bases fitting TRBD1. V dropped 1 base and J dropped 3; count of bases not matched to a gene: 7. CDR1 is SQVTM, CDR2 ANQGSEA, per germline. This CDR3 has 15 residues. CDR3 nucleotide sequence: TGCAGCGTTGAAGGGACAGGGTCGCGTTACACTGAAGCTTTCTTT. Residues: CSVEGTGSRYTEAFF.

The J gene is TRBJ1-2, the V gene TRBV11-2; D remains ambiguous. CDR1 and CDR2 from the germline V gene are SGHAT and FQNNGV. The CDR3 extends over 14 amino acids. Trimming shortened V by 1 base and J by 4 bases, and 10 bases separated the two germline ends. The CDR3 nucleotides are TGTGCCAGCAGCTTAGGACCCAGCATCTATGGCTACACCTTC. Its protein product is CASSLGPSIYGYTF.

The rearrangement uses TRBV14 and TRBJ2-5; D remains unclear. The germline V gene has CDR1 SGHDN and CDR2 FVKESK. The CDR3 has 18 amino acids. Trimming cost V 0 bases and J 0 bases, with 17 bases left between them. CDR3 in DNA: TGTGCCAGCAGCCAAGATCGGGTCACCCAGTCGTACCAAGAGACCCAGTACTTC. Its protein is CASSQDRVTQSYQETQYF.

The chain employs TRBV28 and TRBJ2-3; D not resolved. The ends were cut back, 10 bases at V and 0 bases at J, with 11 bases in the middle. The CDR3 runs to 13 residues. The V gene's germline CDR1 is MDHEN and CDR2 SYDVKM. CDR3 coding DNA: TGTGCCACCCAGGTCCCTAGCACAGATACGCAGTATTTT. Residues: CATQVPSTDTQYF.

This sequence joins TRBV6-6 and TRBJ2-7; TRBD2 might be the D (6 bases). The germline CDR1 and CDR2 sequences are MNHNY and SVGAGI (reference sequence). V was pared by 0 bases and J by 7 bases, with 16 bases between. This CDR3 is built from 15 residues. The CDR3 nucleotides read TGTGCCAGCAGTTACTCGAGGCAACTAGGGAGGGAGCAGTACTTC. This translates into CASSYSRQLGREQYF.

The chain couples TRBV9 to TRBJ2-1; D is unclear. CDR1 is SGDLS and CDR2 is YYNGEE in the germline V gene. The V gene lost 0 bases and the J gene lost 1 base, with 8 bases spanning the gap. This CDR3 contains 15 residues. The CDR3 nucleotides are TGTGCCAGCAGCGTAGCACCGGATTCCTACAATGAGCAGTTCTTC. It codes for CASSVAPDSYNEQFF. Full variable domain (outside the CDR3, taken from reference TRBV9 and TRBJ2-1): DSGVTQTPKHLITATGQRVTLRCSPRSGDLSVYWYQQSLDQGLQFLIQYYNGEERAKGNILERFSAQQFPDLHSELNLSSLELGDSALYFCASSVAPDSYNEQFFGPGTRLTVL.

V usage is TRBV30 and J usage is TRBJ1-2; D perhaps matches TRBD1 (5 bases). Germline CDR1 is GTSNPN and CDR2 is SVGIG (reference sequence). Trimming removed 3 bases from V and 2 bases from J, with 16 bases in between. CDR3 size: 15 residues. The CDR3 DNA reads TGTGCCTGGAGCTCGGGGGTCCCGGGGAACTATGGCTACACCTTC. It encodes CAWSSGVPGNYGYTF. The full variable domain, completed using reference TRBV30 and TRBJ1-2, is SQTIHQWPATLVQPVGSPLSLECTVEGTSNPNLYWYRQAAGRGLQLLFYSVGIGQISSEVPQNLSASRPQDRQFILSSKKLLLSDSGFYLCAWSSGVPGNYGYTFGSGTRLTVV.

The chain combines TRBV14 with TRBJ2-3, with 7 bases fitting TRBD2. Germline values: CDR1 SGHDN, CDR2 FVKESK. This CDR3 contains 16 residues. V dropped 4 bases and J dropped 3; count of bases not matched to a gene: 10. The CDR3 nucleotides read TGTGCCAGCAGCCCCGTTGCAGGGCGGGGGACAGATACGCAGTATTTT. This encodes CASSPVAGRGTDTQYF.

This clone was picked up a small number of times. V gene TRBV19 combines with J gene TRBJ2-2; D is unclear. CDR1 LNHDA and CDR2 SQIVND come from the germline V gene (reference sequence). V was trimmed by 7 bases and J by 6 bases, leaving 9 bases between them. The CDR3 length is 12 residues. This CDR3 is CASNNIAGELFF. The CDR3 DNA reads TGTGCCAGTAACAACATAGCCGGGGAGCTGTTTTTT.

This clone has a handful of counts. The V and J genes are TRBV4-2 and TRBJ1-1; TRBD1 agrees at 9 bases. The CDR3 loop spans 13 amino acids. CDR1 is LGHNA, CDR2 YNFKEQ, per germline. V was clipped by 0 bases and J by 11 bases; unmatched bases: 4. Written as DNA, the CDR3 is TGTGCCAGCAGCCAAGAGAGGGACAGGGAGGCTTTCTTT. Its protein product is CASSQERDREAFF.

The CDR3 reads CAISDGYQPQHF. CDR3 sequence (DNA): TGTGCCATCAGTGACGGATATCAGCCCCAGCATTTT. The chain joins TRBV10-3 to TRBJ1-5; D remains ambiguous. This CDR3 has 12 amino acids. Germline V gene data show CDR1 as ENHRY and CDR2 as SYGVKD. Trimming removed 3 bases from V and 5 bases from J, with 5 bases in between.

The chain carries TRBV29-1 and TRBJ1-1, with D tentatively TRBD1 (5 bases). V lost 6 bases to trimming and J lost 5 bases, with 19 bases between them. The length of the CDR3 is 14 residues. CDR1 is SQVTM, CDR2 ANQGSEA, per germline. This CDR3 reads CSVANTFGGTEAFF. The DNA for the CDR3 is TGCAGCGTCGCCAACACCTTCGGGGGAACTGAAGCTTTCTTT. The whole variable domain, filled in from reference TRBV29-1 and TRBJ1-1, reads SAVISQKPSRDICQRGTSLTIQCQVDSQVTMMFWYRQQPGQSLTLIATANQGSEATYESGFVIDKFPISRPNLTFSTLTVSNMSPEDSSIYLCSVANTFGGTEAFFGQGTRLTVV.

The chain uses TRBV5-1 and TRBJ2-4; the match to TRBD1 covers 8 bases. The germline CDR1 and CDR2 sequences are SGHRS and YFSETQ. The CDR3 is 13 amino acids. Trimming took 4 bases from V and 13 from J; bases not matched to a gene: 10. The CDR3 DNA reads TGCGCCAGCAGCCAAGGACAGGGCTCCCACCAGTACTTC. Its translation is CASSQGQGSHQYF.

The genes are TRBV10-3 and TRBJ1-2, with D possibly TRBD1 on 5 matching bases. Germline CDR1 is ENHRY and CDR2 is SYGVKD. The length of the CDR3 is 19 residues. V lost 0 bases and J 8 bases, leaving 28 bases between the germline ends. This CDR3 reads CAISESVRTTALLGEGYTF. DNA of the CDR3: TGTGCCATCAGTGAGTCGGTAAGGACAACCGCCCTTCTCGGTGAAGGCTACACCTTC.

The V call is TRBV30, the J call TRBJ2-7; D ambiguous. Germline V gene lookup returns CDR1 GTSNPN and CDR2 SVGIG (reference sequence). V lost 4 bases to trimming and J lost 5 bases, with 18 bases between them. The CDR3 spans 14 residues. The CDR3 DNA reads TGTGCCTGGACGAACTTAGAAGAGTTGGACGAGCAGTACTTC. Translated: CAWTNLEELDEQYF. Looking up the rest from reference TRBV30 and TRBJ2-7 gives the full variable domain: SQTIHQWPATLVQPVGSPLSLECTVEGTSNPNLYWYRQAAGRGLQLLFYSVGIGQISSEVPQNLSASRPQDRQFILSSKKLLLSDSGFYLCAWTNLEELDEQYFGPGTRLTVT.

The table lists this clone with a few counts. V is TRBV18 and J is TRBJ1-2; tentatively, D is TRBD1 (6 bases). Trimming removed 3 bases at V and 4 bases at J, with 18 bases between. Germline CDR1 is KGHSH and CDR2 is LQKENI. This CDR3 has 16 amino acids. The CDR3 DNA reads as TGTGCCAGCTCACCGAGTGGGGGGGCGCTTGGCTATGGCTACACCTTC. Its translation is CASSPSGGALGYGYTF.

This chain links TRBV15 with TRBJ2-5, with D uncertain. CDR1 and CDR2 (germline): LNHNV, YYDKDF (reference sequence). CDR3 length equals 12 residues. Deletions cut 9 bases from V and 1 base from J, with 9 bases between. Here the CDR3 DNA reads TGTGCCACTATGGGCTTCCAAGAGACCCAGTACTTC. Translated: CATMGFQETQYF.

The chain links TRBV15 to TRBJ2-3; TRBD1 matches at 8 bases. Germline-derived CDR1 and CDR2 are LNHNV and YYDKDF (reference sequence). V lost 5 bases and J lost 0; bases outside the gene matches: 7. The CDR3 has 16 residues. CDR3 sequence: CATSAGTGLSTDTQYF. In DNA form, the CDR3 reads TGTGCCACCAGCGCCGGGACAGGACTTAGCACAGATACGCAGTATTTT.

This chain joins TRBV6-5 and TRBJ2-4; tentatively, D is TRBD2 (6 bases). Germline assignment: CDR1 MNHEY and CDR2 SVGAGI. The CDR3 has 13 residues. Trimming left V 5 bases short and J 9 bases short, with 14 bases between. The CDR3 region has the DNA TGTGCCAGCAGTGGGGAGACTAGAATCATTCAGTACTTC. Its translation is CASSGETRIIQYF.

This sequence joins TRBV30 and TRBJ2-5; unclear D gene. V was cut by 5 bases and J by 4 bases, with 14 bases left in between. The CDR3 has 13 residues. CDR1 and CDR2 from the germline V gene are GTSNPN and SVGIG (reference sequence). The CDR3: CAWCAMVGETQYF. DNA for the CDR3: TGTGCCTGGTGTGCAATGGTGGGAGAGACCCAGTACTTC.

V gene TRBV5-1 combines with J gene TRBJ2-7; 12 nucleotides align to TRBD1. V shed 3 bases, J shed 3 bases, and the junction held 7 bases outside the gene matches. Germline lookup yields CDR1 SGHRS and CDR2 YFSETQ. This CDR3 is built from 16 residues. The CDR3 here is CASSWRDRGPLYEQYF. CDR3 nucleotide sequence: TGCGCCAGCAGCTGGAGGGACAGGGGGCCGCTCTACGAGCAGTACTTC.

A single count supports this clone. The rearrangement uses TRBV6-5 and TRBJ2-7, with 8 bases that match TRBD2. The junction had 6 bases not matched to a gene; V was cut back by 6 bases and J by 5 bases. Germline assignment: CDR1 MNHEY and CDR2 SVGAGI. CDR3 length: 13 residues. The CDR3 region is CASSQRESHEQYF. In DNA, the CDR3 is TGTGCCAGCAGCCAGCGGGAGTCCCACGAGCAGTACTTC.

The genes are TRBV6-5 and TRBJ2-5, with 8 nucleotides matching TRBD1. V was pared by 2 bases and J by 5 bases, with 4 bases of the junction left unmatched. Germline V gene lookup returns CDR1 MNHEY and CDR2 SVGAGI. The CDR3 loop spans 14 amino acids. The CDR3 DNA reads TGTGCCAGCAGTTACCGGACAGGGAGGGAGACCCAGTACTTC. Translating gives CASSYRTGRETQYF.

V is TRBV5-1 and J is TRBJ2-1; 8 bases map to TRBD2. The V and J ends lost 3 bases and 7 bases, in that order; junction bases with no gene match: 12. Germline V gene lookup returns CDR1 SGHRS and CDR2 YFSETQ. The CDR3 is 16 amino acids. In DNA form, the CDR3 reads TGCGCCAGCAGCTCGACCGGGACTAGGGGCTATAATGAGCAGTTCTTC. Protein sequence: CASSSTGTRGYNEQFF.